These 29 T cell receptor beta chains came from one sample sequenced in a study of OX40 agonist ivuxolimab in advanced cancers. TCRdb's copy holds only in-frame clones and misses some; the assay was immunoSEQ multiplex PCR. There are 20,000 or so clones in the sample; 80% to 90% occur only once, and approximately 15% lies in the top ten. This material consisted of CD4+ or CD8+ T cells sorted from blood, taken in a trial of the OX40 agonist ivuxolimab. These receptors all come from an adult with an advanced solid tumor such as melanoma, head and neck, liver or kidney cancer.

This rearrangement joins TRBV21-1 to TRBJ2-1; TRBD2 was called by the table and not checked on the DNA. TRBV21-1 is marked as a pseudogene. The CDR3 has 18 amino acids. The CDR3 DNA sequence: TGTGCCAGCAGCACAGGACTAGCCCGAGCCCATGGGCTCAATGAGCAGTTCTTC. Amino acid sequence: CASSTGLARAHGLNEQFF.

V and J are TRBV18 and TRBJ2-2; 7 nucleotides line up with TRBD1. Germline values: CDR1 KGHSH, CDR2 LQKENI. V lost 4 bases and J lost 6; bases outside the gene matches: 20. The CDR3 covers 19 residues. CDR3 amino acids: CASSHQVPNSDRAAGELFF. The CDR3, as DNA: TGTGCCAGCTCACACCAAGTCCCCAACTCCGACAGGGCCGCCGGGGAGCTGTTTTTT.

This clone showed up just once. This chain uses TRBV7-8 with TRBJ1-3; D ambiguous. From germline, CDR1 is SGHVS and CDR2 FQNEAQ. This CDR3 region has 14 residues. V was cut by 4 bases and J by 0 bases, with 7 bases left in between. The CDR3 region is CASSSPDSGNTIYF. The CDR3 nucleotides are TGTGCCAGCAGCTCCCCCGACTCTGGAAACACCATATATTTT.

The chain combines TRBV7-9 with TRBJ2-7, with D hard to call. The germline V gene has CDR1 SEHNR and CDR2 FQNEAQ (reference sequence). Trimming removed 4 bases from V and 2 bases from J, with 6 bases in between. This CDR3 region has 12 residues. The CDR3 nucleotides read TGTGCCAGCAGCTCCGAGACCTACGAGCAGTACTTC. As protein: CASSSETYEQYF.

The CDR3 coding sequence is TGTGCCAGCAGTGACGGTGGGGAGCAGTTCTTC. Amino acids: CASSDGGEQFF. This chain links TRBV2 with TRBJ2-1, with unresolved D. Trimming took 3 bases from V and 10 from J, leaving 7 bases between them. The CDR3 covers 11 residues. CDR1 is SNHLY and CDR2 is FYNNEI in the germline V gene.

The CDR3 spells CASSEMIRNQPQHF. CDR3 in DNA: TGTGCCAGCAGTGAAATGATCCGGAATCAGCCCCAGCATTTT. This chain connects TRBV2 to TRBJ1-5; the D is unclear. Trimming removed 2 bases from V and 4 bases from J, with 9 bases in between. Germline-derived CDR1 and CDR2 are SNHLY and FYNNEI. The CDR3 is 14 amino acids.

This chain links TRBV6-5 with TRBJ1-5; 7 bases are a match to TRBD1. The CDR3 has 14 residues. Germline CDR1 and CDR2: MNHEY and SVGAGI. V lost 6 bases to trimming and J lost 6 bases; unmatched junction nucleotides: 8. The CDR3 loop is CASRTGEGGQPQHF. CDR3 DNA: TGTGCCAGCAGAACAGGGGAGGGAGGTCAGCCCCAGCATTTT.

The chain carries TRBV5-1 and TRBJ1-2; D may be TRBD1 (6 bases). V was trimmed by 5 bases and J by 0 bases, leaving 8 bases between them. The CDR3 totals 13 residues. Germline-derived CDR1 and CDR2 are SGHRS and YFSETQ. The CDR3 protein is CASRQGSNYGYTF. CDR3 DNA: TGCGCCAGCAGACAGGGTTCTAACTATGGCTACACCTTC.

J is TRBJ1-3 and V is TRBV2; D unclear. CDR3 length: 15 amino acids. Germline assignment: CDR1 SNHLY and CDR2 FYNNEI. V gave up 5 bases and J gave up 0 bases, with 11 bases separating them. CDR3 amino acids: CASSPSRGSGNTIYF. DNA for the CDR3: TGTGCCAGCAGTCCTTCCCGGGGCTCTGGAAACACCATATATTTT.

The rearrangement joins TRBV5-1 to TRBJ2-7, with a possible D match to TRBD1 (5 bases). V was cut by 3 bases and J by 2 bases, with 15 bases left in between. The CDR3 runs to 15 residues. Germline loops: CDR1 SGHRS, CDR2 YFSETQ. The CDR3 sequence: CASSYSTAGTYEQYF. Here the CDR3 DNA reads TGCGCCAGCAGCTACTCGACGGCAGGGACCTACGAGCAGTACTTC.

CDR3: CASSSLRDNYGYTF. The CDR3 coding sequence is TGTGCCAGCAGCTCCCTCAGGGATAACTATGGCTACACCTTC. V gene TRBV7-9 combines with J gene TRBJ1-2, with TRBD1 as a possible D gene (5 bases). CDR3 length: 14 amino acids. V was clipped by 4 bases and J by 1 base, with 10 bases between them. Per germline, CDR1 SEHNR and CDR2 FQNEAQ (reference sequence).

This clone appeared once. The chain joins TRBV18 to TRBJ2-1, with D unclear. Germline V gene sequence: CDR1 KGHSH, CDR2 LQKENI. The CDR3 loop spans 13 amino acids. With 6 bases removed from V and 4 bases from J, the gap between germline ends came to 10 bases. For the CDR3, the DNA is TGTGCCAGCTCCCAAAGTGGATACAATGAGCAGTTCTTC. Translating gives CASSQSGYNEQFF.

The rearrangement links TRBV6-6 to TRBJ1-1; 7 nucleotides line up with TRBD1. Germline-derived CDR1 and CDR2 are MNHNY and SVGAGI (reference sequence). There are 13 residues in the CDR3. The ends lost 5 bases at V and 1 base at J; junction bases unmatched: 1. In DNA form, the CDR3 reads TGTGCCAGCAGTGGGGACAGGAACACTGAAGCTTTCTTT. It yields the protein CASSGDRNTEAFF.

The chain is built from TRBV5-1 and TRBJ1-1; perhaps TRBD1 as D (6 bases). There are 15 residues in the CDR3. V was trimmed by 5 bases and J by 1 base, leaving 15 bases between them. From germline, CDR1 is SGHRS and CDR2 YFSETQ. As DNA, the CDR3 is TGCGCCAGCAGTTGGACGGGGGCGAGGAACACTGAAGCTTTCTTT. This codes for CASSWTGARNTEAFF. The entire variable domain, with the rest obtained from reference TRBV5-1 and TRBJ1-1, is as follows: KAGVTQTPRYLIKTRGQQVTLSCSPISGHRSVSWYQQTPGQGLQFLFEYFSETQRNKGNFPGRFSGRQFSNSRSEMNVSTLELGDSALYLCASSWTGARNTEAFFGQGTRLTVV.

The rearrangement links TRBV4-2 to TRBJ2-7, with 12 bases fitting TRBD1. Trimming cost V 4 bases and J 6 bases; bases outside gene matches: 7. Germline V gene data show CDR1 as LGHNA and CDR2 as YNFKEQ. The CDR3 loop spans 15 amino acids. CDR3 DNA sequence: TGTGCCAGCAGCCGAACCGGGACAGGGGGCCGCGAGCAGTACTTC. It codes for CASSRTGTGGREQYF.

The chain recombines TRBV30 with TRBJ2-1, with D perhaps matching TRBD2 (5 bases). The V end lost 0 bases, the J end lost 0 bases, and 15 bases lay between the germline ends. CDR1 and CDR2 from the germline V gene are GTSNPN and SVGIG (reference sequence). CDR3 length: 17 amino acids. The CDR3 here is CAWSVLAGGVSYNEQFF. CDR3 bases: TGTGCCTGGAGTGTCTTGGCGGGTGGGGTCTCCTACAATGAGCAGTTCTTC.

The chain couples TRBV9 to TRBJ2-1; the D gene is possibly TRBD2 (5 bases). Germline V gene data show CDR1 as SGDLS and CDR2 as YYNGEE. The V end was cut by 0 bases, the J end by 3 bases, with 7 bases between. This CDR3 has 14 residues. The CDR3 DNA reads TGTGCCAGCAGCGTAGCGGGGTTCTACAATGAGCAGTTCTTC. The encoded protein is CASSVAGFYNEQFF.

V and J are TRBV4-1 and TRBJ2-1; TRBD2 aligns across 10 bases. Germline V lookup: CDR1 MGHRA, CDR2 YSYEKL. The CDR3 has 15 residues. V shed 0 bases, J shed 9 bases, and the junction held 5 bases outside the gene matches. The chain's CDR3 is CASSQDVVAGGEQFF. In DNA, the CDR3 is TGCGCCAGCAGCCAAGATGTGGTAGCGGGGGGTGAGCAGTTCTTC.

V gene TRBV27 combines with J gene TRBJ2-7; a possible D gene is TRBD2 (6 bases). This CDR3 region has 14 residues. Between the trimmed V and J ends, which lost 2 bases and 7 bases, there was a span of 15 bases. The germline V gene encodes CDR1 MNHEY and CDR2 SMNVEV (reference sequence). CDR3 region: CASSLGAWAGEQYF. Here the CDR3 DNA reads TGTGCCAGCAGTTTAGGGGCGTGGGCGGGGGAGCAGTACTTC.

As concerns this clone: The junction does not match germline at one end; this may be a read error. The J gene is TRBJ2-2, the V gene TRBV7-7; 11 bases are a match to TRBD2. The CDR3 is made up of 16 amino acids. Germline CDR1 is SSHAT and CDR2 is FNYEAQ (reference sequence). The DNA of the CDR3 is TGTGCTAGCAGCCCCGGGACTAGCGGCCTTGGGGGGGAGCTGTTTTTT. This translates into CASSPGTSGLGGELFF.

This clone has a single count. The chain links TRBV30 to TRBJ2-5; TRBD1 might be the D (8 bases). This CDR3 spans 14 amino acids. In germline, CDR1 is GTSNPN, CDR2 SVGIG (reference sequence). The V end was cut by 3 bases, the J end by 5 bases, with 16 bases between. The CDR3 DNA reads as TGTGCCTGGAGCAGAACAGGGGGGGACGAGACCCAGTACTTC. Translating gives CAWSRTGGDETQYF.

For this clone: Because it lacks the conserved phenylalanine or tryptophan at the end, this CDR3 is likely a read error. The chain uses TRBV19 and TRBJ2-7; D remains ambiguous. With 2 bases removed from V and 2 bases from J, the gap between germline ends came to 7 bases. Germline V lookup: CDR1 LNHDA, CDR2 SQIVND (reference sequence). This CDR3 is built from 13 residues. The CDR3 nucleotides read TGTGCCAGTAGTATAACAGAGGCCTACGAGCAGTACCTC. Its protein is CASSITEAYEQYL.

The rearrangement links TRBV6-4 to TRBJ2-3; TRBD1 matches 10 bases. Germline assignment: CDR1 MRHNA and CDR2 SNTAGT. V lost 6 bases to trimming and J lost 4 bases; unmatched junction nucleotides: 4. This CDR3 has 14 amino acids. The CDR3 bases are TGTGCCAGCAGCCGGGACAGGGGTCCAGATACGCAGTATTTT. Translation: CASSRDRGPDTQYF.

V and J are TRBV19 and TRBJ1-1; 7 positions match TRBD1. The CDR3 contains 14 residues. After removal of 6 bases from V and 5 bases from J, the junction contained 9 bases not matched to a gene. CDR1 LNHDA and CDR2 SQIVND come from the germline V gene (reference sequence). CDR3 amino acids: CASRRQGDNTEAFF. DNA for the CDR3: TGTGCCAGTAGAAGGCAGGGGGATAATACTGAAGCTTTCTTT.

V is TRBV5-8 and J is TRBJ2-5, with TRBD1 matching over 9 bases. Germline V lookup: CDR1 SGHTS, CDR2 YDEGEE. Trimming cost V 4 bases and J 2 bases; bases outside gene matches: 3. The CDR3 is 14 amino acids. CDR3 in DNA: TGTGCCAGCAGCGTAGGACAGGGGCAAGAGACCCAGTACTTC. Translated, it gives CASSVGQGQETQYF.

This rearrangement joins TRBV29-1 to TRBJ1-1; D may be TRBD1 (6 bases). Trimming stripped 7 bases from V and 1 base from J, with 10 bases between. In germline, CDR1 is SQVTM, CDR2 ANQGSEA. The CDR3 runs 12 residues. In nucleotides, the CDR3 is TGCAGCGGATCCAGGGGGAACACTGAAGCTTTCTTT. This translates into CSGSRGNTEAFF. The variable domain in full, with the rest retrieved from reference TRBV29-1 and TRBJ1-1, is SAVISQKPSRDICQRGTSLTIQCQVDSQVTMMFWYRQQPGQSLTLIATANQGSEATYESGFVIDKFPISRPNLTFSTLTVSNMSPEDSSIYLCSGSRGNTEAFFGQGTRLTVV.

The chain recombines TRBV30 with TRBJ1-1; D not resolved. The CDR3 length is 14 residues. V gave up 3 bases and J gave up 3 bases, with 14 bases separating them. Germline V gives CDR1 GTSNPN, CDR2 SVGIG (reference sequence). CDR3 sequence reads: CAWRWPGPDTEAFF. The CDR3 nucleotides are TGTGCCTGGAGATGGCCAGGACCGGACACTGAAGCTTTCTTT.

The V call is TRBV14, the J call TRBJ2-3; D is undetermined. Trimming took off 0 bases at V and 2 bases at J, with 15 bases between the two ends. The germline V gene encodes CDR1 SGHDN and CDR2 FVKESK. This CDR3 comprises 17 residues. The CDR3 nucleotides are TGTGCCAGCAGCCAAGAGGGGTATGGTTTATTCACAGATACGCAGTATTTT. Protein product: CASSQEGYGLFTDTQYF.

The chain uses TRBV7-2 and TRBJ1-1, with 11 bases fitting TRBD1. The V gene's germline CDR1 is SGHTA and CDR2 FQGNSA. V lost 3 bases to trimming and J lost 8 bases; unmatched junction nucleotides: 5. This CDR3 comprises 14 residues. The CDR3 DNA follows: TGTGCCAGCAGCTTCGGGACAGGGGGGCAAGAAGCTTTCTTT. Its protein product is CASSFGTGGQEAFF.